These 5 T cell receptor beta chains were sequenced from one sample in a study of shared clonotypes between healthy human individuals. Measured with immunoSEQ multiplex PCR; TCRdb has only the in-frame clones, and not every one. The sample has about 480,000 clones, roughly 85% seen once. The material sequenced was PBMCs. Receptors originate from a woman between 40 and 55 years old in good health. Some clones in this sample may be carry-over from other donors' samples.

As DNA, the CDR3 is TGTGCCAGCAGCCGCCCCGGACAGGGCTACGAGCAGTACTTC. It codes for CASSRPGQGYEQYF. V is TRBV7-9 and J is TRBJ2-5; TRBD1 matches at 8 bases. TRBJ2-7 matches the DNA end more closely, so the J call is doubtful. CDR3 length: 14 amino acids. Germline CDR1 reads SEHNR; CDR2 reads FQNEAQ (reference sequence).

The chain joins TRBV21-1 to TRBJ2-5; the table names TRBD1, a call not compared with the DNA. TRBV21-1 is classified as a pseudogene. The CDR3 is 18 amino acids. CDR3 coding DNA: TGTGCCAGCAGCAAAGCGGGACAGGAAACGAAAGCGGGTGAGACCCAGTACTTC. This encodes CASSKAGQETKAGETQYF.

This clone was seen once. The chain uses TRBV6-5 and TRBJ2-3; D might be TRBD2 (6 bases). CDR3 length equals 14 residues. Germline loops: CDR1 MNHEY, CDR2 SVGAGI. The germline V and J ends were trimmed by 6 bases and 7 bases, with 17 bases remaining between them. The CDR3 DNA reads as TGTGCCAGCAGCCGTACCGGGACTCCGAATACGCAGTATTTT. It is translated as CASSRTGTPNTQYF.

This clone was seen only once. The chain uses TRBV19 and TRBJ2-1; a possible D gene is TRBD2 (6 bases). Germline V gene lookup returns CDR1 LNHDA and CDR2 SQIVND (reference sequence). Trimming took off 5 bases at V and 5 bases at J, with 10 bases between the two ends. This CDR3 has 13 amino acids. The CDR3 DNA follows: TGTGCCAGTAGTCCCCGGGGGAACAATGAGCAGTTCTTC. Encoded protein: CASSPRGNNEQFF.

This clone was observed at least ten times. The V gene is TRBV20-1, the J gene TRBJ1-2; D is perhaps TRBD1 (6 bases). The CDR3 is made up of 11 amino acids. Looked up from germline, CDR1 is DFQATT and CDR2 is SNEGSKA (reference sequence). Trimming stripped 3 bases from V and 8 bases from J, with 10 bases between. CDR3 amino acids: CSASDRLGYTF. CDR3 nucleotide sequence: TGCAGTGCTAGCGACAGGTTAGGCTACACCTTC.